The 10 T cell receptor beta chains reported below all come from one sample, sequenced in a study of blood T cell repertoires in COVID-19. Profiled with immunoSEQ multiplex PCR; TCRdb holds only in-frame clones, not every one. In the table there are about 60,000 clones, 78% of which are singletons. The sequenced material came from peripheral blood. All receptors come from a human donor in a cohort sampled during active COVID-19.

V and J are TRBV29-1 and TRBJ1-1; 7 bases agree with TRBD1. This CDR3 region has 15 residues. The germline gives CDR1 SQVTM, CDR2 ANQGSEA. V shed 7 bases, J shed 0 bases, and the junction held 11 bases outside the gene matches. The CDR3 region has the DNA TGCAGCGCGCAACCGGGACAGAAATTGAACACTGAAGCTTTCTTT. This gives the protein CSAQPGQKLNTEAFF.

This clone was detected a few times. The chain couples TRBV5-1 to TRBJ1-1; 7 bases are shared with TRBD1. The germline V gene has CDR1 SGHRS and CDR2 YFSETQ. J was trimmed by 1 base and V by 4 bases; bases with no gene match: 10. The CDR3 is 16 residues long. CDR3 in amino acids: CASSHNAGGENTEAFF. The CDR3 DNA is TGCGCCAGCAGCCACAATGCAGGGGGAGAGAACACTGAAGCTTTCTTT.

The rearrangement uses TRBV7-6 and TRBJ2-7; D is possibly TRBD1 (6 bases). V was pared by 5 bases and J by 5 bases, with 13 bases between. The CDR3 is made up of 13 amino acids. The germline V gene has CDR1 SGHVS and CDR2 FNYEAQ. DNA of the CDR3: TGTGCCAGCAGCGCCTCTACAGGGAACGAGCAGTACTTC. Protein: CASSASTGNEQYF.

V gene TRBV11-2 combines with J gene TRBJ2-2; 9 nucleotides agree with TRBD1. V was clipped by 5 bases and J by 10 bases; unmatched bases: 11. This CDR3 is built from 15 residues. CDR1 and CDR2 (germline): SGHAT, FQNNGV. The CDR3 sequence: CASSLMGQGAAELFF. The CDR3 nucleotides read TGTGCCAGCAGCCTCATGGGACAGGGCGCGGCGGAGCTGTTTTTT.

Concerning this clone: One end of the junction varies from germline; a read error may be responsible. The chain combines TRBV7-6 with TRBJ1-3; D unresolved. CDR3 size: 15 residues. Germline V gives CDR1 SGHVS, CDR2 FNYEAQ. For the CDR3, the DNA is TGTGCCAGCAGCCTAGCATCCGGGAATGGAAACACCATATATTTT. Translated, it gives CASSLASGNGNTIYF.

The chain links TRBV19 to TRBJ2-7; TRBD2 matches at 11 bases. Germline V lookup: CDR1 LNHDA, CDR2 SQIVND (reference sequence). V shed 6 bases and J 9 bases; nucleotides not matched to a gene: 10. This CDR3 is 14 amino acids long. DNA of the CDR3: TGTGCCAGTAGCACAAATCTAGCGGGAGGACGGCAGTACTTC. Amino acids: CASSTNLAGGRQYF.

The rearrangement uses TRBV5-4 and TRBJ2-1; 9 positions agree with TRBD2. The CDR3 extends over 15 amino acids. The germline CDR1 and CDR2 sequences are SGHNT and YYREEE (reference sequence). V was pared by 0 bases and J by 4 bases, with 2 bases of the junction left unmatched. The CDR3 spells CASSLGTSEYNEQFF. CDR3 nucleotides: TGTGCCAGCAGCTTGGGGACTAGCGAGTACAATGAGCAGTTCTTC.

This CDR3 reads CASSQDPSGRGGELFF. The CDR3 bases are TGCGCCAGCAGCCAAGATCCCAGCGGGAGGGGGGGGGAGCTGTTTTTT. The rearrangement uses TRBV4-1 and TRBJ2-2; 10 positions agree with TRBD2. Germline CDR1 MGHRA, CDR2 YSYEKL. The CDR3 runs to 16 residues. V was pared by 0 bases and J by 8 bases, with 6 bases of the junction left unmatched.

This clone was observed a handful of times. The chain recombines TRBV7-2 with TRBJ2-1; a possible D gene is TRBD2 (6 bases). The CDR3 length is 13 residues. The germline V gene has CDR1 SGHTA and CDR2 FQGNSA. Trimming stripped 7 bases from V and 6 bases from J, with 13 bases between. The CDR3 region has the DNA TGTGCCAGCAATCGTGGGAGGCTCAATGAGCAGTTCTTC. As protein: CASNRGRLNEQFF. Combining the CDR3 with reference TRBV7-2 and TRBJ2-1 gives the whole variable domain GAGVSQSPSNKVTEKGKDVELRCDPISGHTALYWYRQSLGQGLEFLIYFQGNSAPDKSGLPSDRFSAERTGGSVSTLTIQRTQQEDSAVYLCASNRGRLNEQFFGPGTRLTVL.

The chain carries TRBV7-3 and TRBJ2-2; no clear D. V was clipped by 5 bases and J by 1 base, with 5 bases between them. The CDR3 runs to 13 residues. From germline, CDR1 is SGHTA and CDR2 FQGTGA. As DNA, the CDR3 is TGTGCCAGCAGCCCCAAGAACACCGGGGAGCTGTTTTTT. Protein product: CASSPKNTGELFF.